These T cell receptor beta chains were read from a single sample in a study of cytomegalovirus exposure and HLA in healthy donors. Measured with immunoSEQ multiplex PCR; TCRdb has only the in-frame clones, and not every one. This table has about 160,000 clones, 65% to 80% appearing once. Sequencing used PBMCs. The receptors derive from a man aged 35 to 55 in good health and CMV-seronegative. The CDR3 runs from the conserved cysteine through the conserved F or W. The D gene is left open where the match is weak. Only part of the rows carry a size: once, few, many, or a class if the clone is expanded.

clone size,V gene,D gene,J gene,CDR3 DNA,CDR3 protein
few,TRBV30,-,TRBJ1-1,TGTGCCTGGACTAAATCCACAGTGAACACTGAAGCTTTCTTT,CAWTKSTVNTEAFF
-,TRBV28,-,TRBJ1-5,TGTGCCAGCAGTTTAGACACTCAGAATCAGCCCCAGCATTTT,CASSLDTQNQPQHF
-,TRBV18,-,TRBJ2-1,TGTGCCAGCTCACCATGGGACAACTACAATGAGCAGTTCTTC,CASSPWDNYNEQFF
-,TRBV29-1,-,TRBJ1-1,TGCAGCGTTGAAATGATAGGGAGGCAGGCTGAAGCTTTCTTT,CSVEMIGRQAEAFF
-,TRBV5-8,-,TRBJ2-3,TGTGCCAGCAGCCCGGCAGATACGCAGTATTTT,CASSPADTQYF
-,TRBV19,-,TRBJ1-4,TGTGCCAGTAGTATCAATCAGGGTTCGCAGGAAAAACTGTTTTTT,CASSINQGSQEKLFF
few,TRBV30,-,TRBJ1-1,TGTGCCCTCAAGGGGGTGAACACTGAAGCTTTCTTT,CALKGVNTEAFF
-,TRBV27,-,TRBJ2-3,TGTGCCAGCACCCCACTGGGCACAGATACGCAGTATTTT,CASTPLGTDTQYF
-,TRBV18,-,TRBJ1-1,TGTGCCAGCTCACCCTCGACAGGAGCGAACACTGAAGCTTTCTTT,CASSPSTGANTEAFF
-,TRBV29-1,-,TRBJ2-7,TGCAGCGTCAAGGACAACTACGAGCAGTACTTC,CSVKDNYEQYF
-,TRBV4-3,-,TRBJ1-5,TGCGCCAGCAGCCAAGACAGGAACCTTGGGTCTATTTGCAATCAGCCCCAGCATTTT,CASSQDRNLGSICNQPQHF
-,TRBV19,-,TRBJ1-5,TGTGCCAGTAGTATGTGGGGGCGGGAGCAGCCCCAGCATTTT,CASSMWGREQPQHF
-,TRBV6-1,-,TRBJ2-5,TGTGCCAGCAGTGAAAGGAGCAGGGGATTTGGGACCCAGTACTTC,CASSERSRGFGTQYF
-,TRBV7-3,TRBD1,TRBJ2-1,TGTGCCAGCAGCTTAAGGGACAGGGCGGGCGATGAGCAGTTCTTC,CASSLRDRAGDEQFF
-,TRBV4-1,TRBD1,TRBJ1-2,TGCGCCAGCAGCCAACCTGACAGGGGAGTCTATGGCTACACCTTC,CASSQPDRGVYGYTF
-,TRBV5-8,TRBD1,TRBJ1-5,TGTGCCAGCAGCGCGGACAGGGGGCGTCGACAGCCCCAGCATTTT,CASSADRGRRQPQHF
-,TRBV9,-,TRBJ1-1,TGTGCCAGCAGCCCCCAGGGGAACACTGAAGCTTTCTTT,CASSPQGNTEAFF
-,TRBV15,TRBD2,TRBJ2-3,TGTGCCACCAGCAGAGATGCCGCGGTGGGGGGGACGCAGTATTTT,CATSRDAAVGGTQYF
few,TRBV5-6,-,TRBJ2-1,TGTGCCAGCAGCTTGACCAGCTCCTACAATGAGCAGTTCTTC,CASSLTSSYNEQFF
few,TRBV5-6,TRBD1,TRBJ1-2,TGTGCCAGCAGCAAAGGGGGCTCGTACTATGGCTACACCTTC,CASSKGGSYYGYTF
-,TRBV10-3,TRBD1,TRBJ1-5,TGTGCCATCAGTGAGGGGGAAAGGGGGCTTAATCAGCCCCAGCATTTT,CAISEGERGLNQPQHF
-,TRBV2,-,TRBJ1-5,TGTGCCAGCAGTGAACAGGGCAATCAGCCCCAGCATTTT,CASSEQGNQPQHF
-,TRBV19,-,TRBJ2-7,TGTGCCAGTAGCCCTACAGGGAGCTCCTACGAGCAGTACTTC,CASSPTGSSYEQYF
-,TRBV7-9,TRBD2,TRBJ2-3,TGTGCCAGCAGCCCGGGGACTAGCGGGGGGGCCTTCACAGATACGCAGTATTTT,CASSPGTSGGAFTDTQYF
-,TRBV7-3,TRBD1,TRBJ2-7,TGTGCCAGCAGCCTAGGGACAGGTGGGTCCTACGAGCAGTACTTC,CASSLGTGGSYEQYF
few,TRBV28,-,TRBJ1-5,TGTGCCTCCGAGGGCGGGGCGCATCAGCCCCAGCATTTT,CASEGGAHQPQHF
-,TRBV28,-,TRBJ2-5,TGTGCCAGCAGTTCGCGCCTACGGGAGACCCAGTACTTC,CASSSRLRETQYF
-,TRBV28,TRBD1,TRBJ2-7,TGTGCCAGCAGTTTATCCCTACAGGGGTCCCACGAGCAGTACTTC,CASSLSLQGSHEQYF
-,TRBV19,TRBD1,TRBJ1-1,TGTGCCAGTAGTGCGGGTACAGGGGGTTTTACTGAAGCTTTCTTT,CASSAGTGGFTEAFF
once,TRBV6-5,TRBD1,TRBJ1-2,TGTGCCAGCAGTTACACAGGGGTCGGGATCCACTATGGCTACACCTTC,CASSYTGVGIHYGYTF
once,TRBV5-4,-,TRBJ2-5,TGTGCCAGCAGCTATCGACAGCGCCAAGAGACCCAGTACTTC,CASSYRQRQETQYF
-,TRBV2,TRBD2,TRBJ2-1,TGTGCCAGCGCGGGAGGTGCGGGGGGAACTTACAATGAGCAGTTCTTC,CASAGGAGGTYNEQFF
-,TRBV19,-,TRBJ1-6,TGTGCCAGTGGCCGGGAGGCGAATTCACCCCTCCACTTT,CASGREANSPLHF
-,TRBV18,-,TRBJ1-2,TGTGCCAGCTCACCTCCGGAGGACCCACCCTATGGCTACACCTTC,CASSPPEDPPYGYTF
once,TRBV5-6,TRBD1,TRBJ1-2,TGTGCCAGCAGCTTGGCCCGATTTCAGGGGGATCATGGCTACACCTTC,CASSLARFQGDHGYTF
-,TRBV2,-,TRBJ2-1,TGTGCCAGCAGAGGTACAGGGTACAATGAGCAGTTCTTC,CASRGTGYNEQFF
-,TRBV5-1,-,TRBJ2-2,TGCGCCAGCAGCGCTACAGGGTACCCCGGGGAGCTGTTTTTT,CASSATGYPGELFF
few,TRBV5-4,-,TRBJ2-7,TGTGCCAGCAGCCCCAGGGTTTCCTACGAGCAGTACTTC,CASSPRVSYEQYF
few,TRBV11-2,-,TRBJ1-1,TGTGCCAGCAGCGAGTACACTGAAGCTTTCTTT,CASSEYTEAFF
-,TRBV7-9,-,TRBJ2-2,TGTGCCAGCAGCTTATTACGAGGTCTAACGGTCGACACCGGGGAGCTGTTTTTT,CASSLLRGLTVDTGELFF
few,TRBV9,TRBD1,TRBJ2-3,TGTGCCAGCAGCAGACCCCGGGACAGGGCCACAGATACGCAGTATTTT,CASSRPRDRATDTQYF
-,TRBV9,-,TRBJ2-3,TGTGCCAGCAGCGTAAGACAGTTTATAGCAGATACGCAGTATTTT,CASSVRQFIADTQYF
-,TRBV7-2,TRBD2,TRBJ2-7,TGTGCCAGCAGTGTCGGCGGGGGGGGAACCTACGAGCAGTACTTC,CASSVGGGGTYEQYF
-,TRBV2,TRBD1,TRBJ2-2,TGTGCCAGCGGGTACGACAGGGGCACCGGGGAGCTGTTTTTT,CASGYDRGTGELFF
-,TRBV9,-,TRBJ2-5,TGTGCCAGCAGCGTAGCGGGATTGGAGACCCAGTACTTC,CASSVAGLETQYF
few,TRBV27,TRBD2,TRBJ2-7,TGTGCCAGCAGACAAGGACTAGCGGGGGGGTTGTACGAGCAGTACTTC,CASRQGLAGGLYEQYF
-,TRBV10-3,-,TRBJ2-2,TGTGCCATCAGACCCCCAGGGGTTGAGTCCGGGGAGCTGTTTTTT,CAIRPPGVESGELFF
-,TRBV13,-,TRBJ2-1,TGTGCCAGCAGGGCGGGGAGCTCCTACAATGAGCAGTTCTTC,CASRAGSSYNEQFF
once,TRBV18,-,TRBJ1-1,TGTGCCAGCTCACAAGACATTGTAGGGGAGAACACTGAAGCTTTCTTT,CASSQDIVGENTEAFF
-,TRBV5-4,-,TRBJ2-5,TGTGCCAGCAGCTTTGCGGGGGCCCTAATGACGAGAAAAGAGACCCAGTACTTC,CASSFAGALMTRKETQYF
-,TRBV7-8,TRBD1,TRBJ2-7,TGTGCCAGCAGCCCAAGGACAGGGTCCTACGAGCAGTACTTC,CASSPRTGSYEQYF
-,TRBV5-1,-,TRBJ1-1,TGCGCCAGCAGCTTGGCGGCAGGCTTAATGCGGAACACTGAAGCTTTCTTT,CASSLAAGLMRNTEAFF
-,TRBV27,TRBD1,TRBJ2-7,TGTGCCAGCCGGGACAGGAAGGTTCACGAGCAGTACTTC,CASRDRKVHEQYF
-,TRBV20-1,-,TRBJ1-1,TGCAGTGCTAGAGAGGACAGTGAAGCTTTCTTT,CSAREDSEAFF
few,TRBV7-9,-,TRBJ2-5,TGTGCCAGCAGCTTATACCGGGACATCCAAGAGACCCAGTACTTC,CASSLYRDIQETQYF